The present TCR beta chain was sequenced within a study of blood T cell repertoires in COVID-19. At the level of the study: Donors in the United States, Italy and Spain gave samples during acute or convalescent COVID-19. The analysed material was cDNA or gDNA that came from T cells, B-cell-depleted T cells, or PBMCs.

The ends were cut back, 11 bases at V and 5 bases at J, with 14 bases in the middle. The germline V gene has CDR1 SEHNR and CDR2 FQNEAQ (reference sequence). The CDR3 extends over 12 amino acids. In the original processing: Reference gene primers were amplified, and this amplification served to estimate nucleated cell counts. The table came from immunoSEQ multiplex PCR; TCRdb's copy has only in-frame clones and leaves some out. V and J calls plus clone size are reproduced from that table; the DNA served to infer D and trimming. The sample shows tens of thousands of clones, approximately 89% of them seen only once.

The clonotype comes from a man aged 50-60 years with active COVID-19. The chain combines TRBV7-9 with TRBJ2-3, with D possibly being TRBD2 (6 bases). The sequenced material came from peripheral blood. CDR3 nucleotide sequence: TGTGCCCCCGGGGAGGCTCTAGATACGCAGTATTTT. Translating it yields CAPGEALDTQYF.